This T cell receptor beta chain is drawn from a study of shared clonotypes between healthy human individuals. General study results and limits: Deeper or shallower sequencing was expected to change how clonotypes are shared among donors. What rarefaction showed was incomplete sorted-subset sequencing despite large depth. The four-donor shared clonotypes exceeded non-shared clonotypes in generation probability, with non-shared ones scoring lower.

Trimming left V 6 bases short and J 10 bases short, with 10 bases between. Germline CDR1 reads SQVTM; CDR2 reads ANQGSEA. The CDR3 loop spans 10 amino acids. Genomic DNA belonging to each subset was distributed in equal measure over several immunoSEQ plates. TCRdb keeps only in-frame clones here, not all; method: immunoSEQ multiplex PCR. The sample lists millions of clones, roughly 92% seen once, with about 0.13% in the top ten. Concerning this clone itself: Its antigen remains unknown.

The material sequenced was naive CD4+ T cells sorted from blood. Subset here: CD45RA+ positively selected. The sequence came from a man between 18 and 35 years old in good health. The chain joins TRBV29-1 to TRBJ2-1, with D possibly TRBD2 on 5 matching bases. The CDR3 nucleotides are TGCAGCGTGAGGGATGTAGAGCAGTTCTTC. Amino acids: CSVRDVEQFF.